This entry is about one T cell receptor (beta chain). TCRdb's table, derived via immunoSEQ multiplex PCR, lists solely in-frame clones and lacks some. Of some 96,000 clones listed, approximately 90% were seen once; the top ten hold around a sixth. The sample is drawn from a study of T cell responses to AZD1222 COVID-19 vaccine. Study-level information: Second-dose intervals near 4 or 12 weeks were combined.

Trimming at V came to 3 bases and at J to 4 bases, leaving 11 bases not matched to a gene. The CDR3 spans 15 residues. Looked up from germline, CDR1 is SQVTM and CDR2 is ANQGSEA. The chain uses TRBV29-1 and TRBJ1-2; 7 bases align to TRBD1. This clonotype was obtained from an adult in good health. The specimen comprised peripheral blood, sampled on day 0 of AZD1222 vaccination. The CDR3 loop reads CSVEDRGQALYGYTF. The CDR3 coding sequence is TGCAGCGTTGAGGATAGAGGACAGGCTCTCTATGGCTACACCTTC. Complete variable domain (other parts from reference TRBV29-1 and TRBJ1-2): SAVISQKPSRDICQRGTSLTIQCQVDSQVTMMFWYRQQPGQSLTLIATANQGSEATYESGFVIDKFPISRPNLTFSTLTVSNMSPEDSSIYLCSVEDRGQALYGYTFGSGTRLTVV.